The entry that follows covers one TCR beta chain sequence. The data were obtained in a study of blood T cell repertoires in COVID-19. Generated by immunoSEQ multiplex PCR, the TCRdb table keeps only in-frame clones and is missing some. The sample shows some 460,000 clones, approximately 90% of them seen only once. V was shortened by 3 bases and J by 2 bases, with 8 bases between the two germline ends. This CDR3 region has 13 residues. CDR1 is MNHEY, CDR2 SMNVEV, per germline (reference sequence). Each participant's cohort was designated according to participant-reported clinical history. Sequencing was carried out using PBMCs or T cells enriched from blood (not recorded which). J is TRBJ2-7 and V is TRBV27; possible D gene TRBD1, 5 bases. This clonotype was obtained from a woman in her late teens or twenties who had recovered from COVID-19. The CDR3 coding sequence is TGTGCCAGCAGTTTCAAGGGGCCCTACGAGCAGTACTTC. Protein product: CASSFKGPYEQYF.